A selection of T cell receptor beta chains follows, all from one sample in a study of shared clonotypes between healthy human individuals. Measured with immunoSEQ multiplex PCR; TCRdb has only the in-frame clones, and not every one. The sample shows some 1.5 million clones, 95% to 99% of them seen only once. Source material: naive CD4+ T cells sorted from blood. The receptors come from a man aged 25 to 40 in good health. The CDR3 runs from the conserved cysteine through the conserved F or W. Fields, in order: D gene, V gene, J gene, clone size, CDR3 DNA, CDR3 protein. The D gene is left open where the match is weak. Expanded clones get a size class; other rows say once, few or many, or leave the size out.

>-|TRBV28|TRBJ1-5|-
TGTGCCAGCAGTCCAAAACTCTATAGCAATCAGCCCCAGCATTTT
CASSPKLYSNQPQHF
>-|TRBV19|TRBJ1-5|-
TGTGCCAGTAGTACGCAGGGTGATCAGCCCCAGCATTTT
CASSTQGDQPQHF
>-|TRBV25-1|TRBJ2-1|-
TGTGCCAGCAGTGATCCCAGGGGCAATGAGCAGTTCTTC
CASSDPRGNEQFF
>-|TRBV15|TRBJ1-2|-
TGTGCCACCAGCAGAAGTAACTATGGCTACACCTTC
CATSRSNYGYTF
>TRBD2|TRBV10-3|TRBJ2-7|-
TGTGCCATCAGTGGAGGGACTAAGATATACGAGCAGTACTTC
CAISGGTKIYEQYF
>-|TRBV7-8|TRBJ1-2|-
TGTGCCATCCCTGGGTTAATAACCGCCCTTTCTGGCTACACCTTC
CAIPGLITALSGYTF
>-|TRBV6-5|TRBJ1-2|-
TGTGCCAGCAGTTACTCACGGGTTAACTATGGCTACACCTTC
CASSYSRVNYGYTF
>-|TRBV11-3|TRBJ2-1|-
TGTGCCAGCAGCTTAGACTCCCCCAATGAGCAGTTCTTC
CASSLDSPNEQFF
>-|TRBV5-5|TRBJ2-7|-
TGTGCCAGCAGCTTAGGGGGAGGAACCTACGAGCAGTACTTC
CASSLGGGTYEQYF
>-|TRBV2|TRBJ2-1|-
TGTGCCAGCAGTGAGTTGGGGGTTGAGCAGTTCTTC
CASSELGVEQFF
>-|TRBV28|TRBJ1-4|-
TGTGCCAGCAGTTTTGTCGCGATGGTAGGGACTAATGAAAAACTGTTTTTT
CASSFVAMVGTNEKLFF
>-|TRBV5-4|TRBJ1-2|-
TGTGCCAGCAGCCCCCAGCCGGGTGAGGGAGCTAACTATGGCTACACCTTC
CASSPQPGEGANYGYTF
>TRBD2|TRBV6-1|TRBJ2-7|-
TGTGCCAGCAGTGCTCCGGGGGGGAGGCATCGGAACGAGCAGTACTTC
CASSAPGGRHRNEQYF
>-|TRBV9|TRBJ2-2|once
TGTGCCAGCAGCGTAGTAACAGGCCCGAGGACCGGGGAGCTGTTTTTT
CASSVVTGPRTGELFF
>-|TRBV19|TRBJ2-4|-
TGTGCCAGCACCGGGCAGGATAGGGCCAAAAACATTCAGTACTTC
CASTGQDRAKNIQYF
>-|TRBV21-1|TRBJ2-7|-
TGTGCCAGCAGCAAAGGCAGGGAGTGCGAGCAGTACTTC
CASSKGRECEQYF
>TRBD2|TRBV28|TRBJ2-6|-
TGTGCCAGCAGTCGGGGGGACTCTGGGGCCAACGTCCTGACTTTC
CASSRGDSGANVLTF
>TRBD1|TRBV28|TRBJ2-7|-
TGTGCCAGCAACACCCGGACAGGGGTATTCGAGCAGTACTTC
CASNTRTGVFEQYF
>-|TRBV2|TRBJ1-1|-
TGTGCCAGCAGGAACAGGGTGAACACTGAAGCTTTCTTT
CASRNRVNTEAFF
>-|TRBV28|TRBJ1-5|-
TGTGCCAGCAGTTCCGGACATTCGAATCAGCCCCAGCATTTT
CASSSGHSNQPQHF
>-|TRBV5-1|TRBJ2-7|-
TGCGCCAGCAGCTTGAAAGGGGGGTCCTCCTACGAGCAGTACTTC
CASSLKGGSSYEQYF
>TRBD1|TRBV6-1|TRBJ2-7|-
TGTGCCAGCAGTAGACAGGGAAGCTACGAGCAGTACTTC
CASSRQGSYEQYF
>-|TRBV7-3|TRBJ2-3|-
TGTGCCAGCAGCCGCGCGGGGTTGGATACGCAGTATTTT
CASSRAGLDTQYF
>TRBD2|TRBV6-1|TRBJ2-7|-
TGTGCAGGCAGCGGGAGAGGCTACGAGCAGTACTTC
CAGSGRGYEQYF
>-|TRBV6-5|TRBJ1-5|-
TGTGCCAGCAGTTACTCGGGAGGGGCGGACAATCAGCCCCAGCATTTT
CASSYSGGADNQPQHF
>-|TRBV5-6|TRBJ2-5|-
TGTGCCAGCGGACAAGAGACCCAGTACTTC
CASGQETQYF